This T cell receptor (beta chain) was found in a study of shared clonotypes between healthy human individuals. The overall study: Each donor contributed plates that comprised three CD4 naive, three CD4 memory, two CD8 naive and one CD8 memory.

Deep was the level used in running the assay. Clones were read by immunoSEQ multiplex PCR, and TCRdb kept only the in-frame ones, dropping some. The sample shows roughly 640,000 clones, around 97% of them seen only once. The germline V and J ends were trimmed by 6 bases and 5 bases, with 14 bases remaining between them. The CDR3 is 13 amino acids. Germline CDR1 and CDR2: MNHNS and SASEGT. This chain uses TRBV6-1 with TRBJ2-7, with TRBD1 as a possible D gene (5 bases). The sequence derives from a woman aged 25-40 years in good health. The sample consisted of naive CD4+ T cells sorted from blood. The subset was: CD45RA+ positively selected. CDR3 protein: CASRRDSSHEQYF. The CDR3 DNA follows: TGTGCCAGCAGGAGAGACAGTAGCCACGAGCAGTACTTC.